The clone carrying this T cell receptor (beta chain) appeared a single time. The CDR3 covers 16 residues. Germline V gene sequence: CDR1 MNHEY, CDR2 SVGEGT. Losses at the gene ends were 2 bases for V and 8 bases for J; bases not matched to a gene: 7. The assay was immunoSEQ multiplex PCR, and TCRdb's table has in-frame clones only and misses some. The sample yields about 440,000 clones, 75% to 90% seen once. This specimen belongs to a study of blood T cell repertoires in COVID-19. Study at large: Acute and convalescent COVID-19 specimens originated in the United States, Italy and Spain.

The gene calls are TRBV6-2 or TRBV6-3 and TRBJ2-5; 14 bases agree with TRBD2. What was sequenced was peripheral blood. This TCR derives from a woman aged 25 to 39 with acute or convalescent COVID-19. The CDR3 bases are TGTGCCAGCAGTTACGCCCGACTAGCGGGGGGGCTTACCCAGTACTTC. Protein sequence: CASSYARLAGGLTQYF.